This T cell receptor (beta chain) appears in the sequencing data of a study of CD4 and CD8 cells across lung adenocarcinoma regions. TCRdb used MiXCR to reprocess the PCR reads, holding one entry per CDR3 protein. Of about 12,000 distinct CDR3 sequences detected, roughly 44% appear once; the ten largest clones hold less than 35%. The sequenced material came from CD8+ T cells from the margin of a lung tumor. The sequence came from a male donor with lung adenocarcinoma. The CD4 and CD8 labels of this study may be unreliable.

CDR3 residues: CASSEAPGRAGSVQFF. CDR3 nucleotides: TGTGCCAGCAGTGAAGCCCCGGGACGAGCGGGAAGTGTTCAGTTCTTC. The gene calls are TRBV6-1 and TRBJ2-1; 7 bases fit TRBD2. The CDR3 is 16 amino acids. Germline CDR1 reads MNHNS; CDR2 reads SASEGT. V lost 0 bases, J lost 13 bases, and 15 bases stayed unmatched.